The table lists the clone carrying this T cell receptor beta chain with many counts. Its antigen is not known. The entry originates in a study of T-cell reconstitution after alpha-beta-depleted transplantation in children. Study observations and caveats: Newly produced T cells mostly provided counts and TCRbeta diversity after one year, as hyperexpanded clones declined.

A library of TCRbeta sequences, prepared with unique molecular identifiers, was generated. Each CDR3 protein gets one entry after TCRdb re-called the PCR reads with MiXCR. The table has around 94,000 distinct CDR3 sequences, 5% to 6% seen once. Here the sequenced sample was PBMCs, mostly from graft donor cells, taken 60 days after TCRalphabeta/CD19-depleted stem cell transplant. This receptor was taken from a female patient aged 2-10 years who had a stem cell transplant for Fanconi anemia, so the T cells may come from the graft donor.

DNA for the CDR3: TGTGCCAGCAGTCCCACCCCGGGACTAGCGACCTACGAGCAGTACTTC. This translates into CASSPTPGLATYEQYF. This chain joins TRBV27 and TRBJ2-7; 10 nucleotides line up with TRBD2. The germline V gene has CDR1 MNHEY and CDR2 SMNVEV (reference sequence). The trim removed 5 bases at V and 2 bases at J, leaving 9 bases unmatched. The CDR3 covers 16 residues.